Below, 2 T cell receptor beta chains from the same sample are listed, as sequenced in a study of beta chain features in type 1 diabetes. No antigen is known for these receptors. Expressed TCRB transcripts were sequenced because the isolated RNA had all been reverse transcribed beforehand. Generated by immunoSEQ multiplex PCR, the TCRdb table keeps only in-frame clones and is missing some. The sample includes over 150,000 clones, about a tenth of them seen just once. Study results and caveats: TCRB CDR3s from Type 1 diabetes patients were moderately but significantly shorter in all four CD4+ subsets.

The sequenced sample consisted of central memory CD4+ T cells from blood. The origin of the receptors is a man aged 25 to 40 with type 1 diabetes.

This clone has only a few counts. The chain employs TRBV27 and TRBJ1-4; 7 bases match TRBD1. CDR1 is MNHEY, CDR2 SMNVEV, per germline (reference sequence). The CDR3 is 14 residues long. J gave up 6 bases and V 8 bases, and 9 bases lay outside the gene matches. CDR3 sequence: CASGRQGIDEKLFF. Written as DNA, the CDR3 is TGTGCCAGCGGACGACAGGGCATTGATGAAAAACTGTTTTTT.

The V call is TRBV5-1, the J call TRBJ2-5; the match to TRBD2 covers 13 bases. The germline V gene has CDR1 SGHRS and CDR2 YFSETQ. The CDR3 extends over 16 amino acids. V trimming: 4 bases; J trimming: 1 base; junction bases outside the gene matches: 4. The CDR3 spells CASSLGLAGRQETQYF. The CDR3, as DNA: TGCGCCAGCAGCCTGGGACTAGCGGGGCGCCAAGAGACCCAGTACTTC.